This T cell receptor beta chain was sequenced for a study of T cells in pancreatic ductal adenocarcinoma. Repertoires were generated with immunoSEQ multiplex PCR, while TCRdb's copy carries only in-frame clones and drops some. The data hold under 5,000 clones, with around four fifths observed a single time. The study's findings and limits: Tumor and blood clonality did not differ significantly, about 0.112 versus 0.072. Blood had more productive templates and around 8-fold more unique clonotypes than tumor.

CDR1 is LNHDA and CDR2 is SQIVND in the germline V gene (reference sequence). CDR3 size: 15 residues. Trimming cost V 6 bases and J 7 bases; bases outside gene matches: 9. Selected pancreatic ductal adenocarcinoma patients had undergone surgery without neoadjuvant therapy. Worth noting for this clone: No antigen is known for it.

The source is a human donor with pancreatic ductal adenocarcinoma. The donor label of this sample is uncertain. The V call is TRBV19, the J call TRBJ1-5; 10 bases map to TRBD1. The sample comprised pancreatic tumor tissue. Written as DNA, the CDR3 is TGTGCCAGTAGCTCAGGGACAGGGGCCGGGCAGCCCCAGCATTTT. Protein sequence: CASSSGTGAGQPQHF. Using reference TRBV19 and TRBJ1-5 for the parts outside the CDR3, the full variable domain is DGGITQSPKYLFRKEGQNVTLSCEQNLNHDAMYWYRQDPGQGLRLIYYSQIVNDFQKGDIAEGYSVSREKKESFPLTVTSAQKNPTAFYLCASSSGTGAGQPQHFGDGTRLSIL.